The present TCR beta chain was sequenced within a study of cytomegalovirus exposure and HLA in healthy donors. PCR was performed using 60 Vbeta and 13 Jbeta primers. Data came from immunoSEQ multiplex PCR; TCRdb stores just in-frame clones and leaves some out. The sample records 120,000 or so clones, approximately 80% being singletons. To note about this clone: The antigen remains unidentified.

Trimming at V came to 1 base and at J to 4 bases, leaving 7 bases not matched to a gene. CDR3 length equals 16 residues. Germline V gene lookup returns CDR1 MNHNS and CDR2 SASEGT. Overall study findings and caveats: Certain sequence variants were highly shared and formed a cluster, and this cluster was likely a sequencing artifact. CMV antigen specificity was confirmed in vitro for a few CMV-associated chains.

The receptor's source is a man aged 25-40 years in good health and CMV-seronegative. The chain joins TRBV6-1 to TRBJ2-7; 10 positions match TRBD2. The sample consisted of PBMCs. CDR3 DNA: TGTGCCAGCAGTGAAGGAGTCAGGGGACTAGCGTACGAGCAGTACTTC. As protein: CASSEGVRGLAYEQYF.